This T cell receptor (beta chain) stems from a study of cytomegalovirus exposure and HLA in healthy donors. Study-level points and caveats: Associated with HLA alleles at 0.05 false discovery rate in a later analysis were fewer than 20,000 TCR beta sequences.

In germline, CDR1 is KGHSH, CDR2 LQKENI. The V end was cut by 4 bases, the J end by 6 bases, with 18 bases between. This CDR3 has 15 residues. Note on this clone: As yet, its antigen is unknown.

A multiplex PCR was run with 60 Vbeta primers and 13 Jbeta primers. Using immunoSEQ multiplex PCR, the repertoire was profiled, and TCRdb retains in-frame clones only, with some absent. This table holds 95,000 to 100,000 clones, roughly 76% found once. V is TRBV18 and J is TRBJ1-2; D might be TRBD1 (6 bases). The receptor's source is a woman aged 55-70 years in good health and CMV-seropositive. Source material: PBMCs. This CDR3 reads CASSQGTTDHHGYTF. For the CDR3, the DNA is TGTGCCAGCTCACAGGGGACAACCGACCACCATGGCTACACCTTC.